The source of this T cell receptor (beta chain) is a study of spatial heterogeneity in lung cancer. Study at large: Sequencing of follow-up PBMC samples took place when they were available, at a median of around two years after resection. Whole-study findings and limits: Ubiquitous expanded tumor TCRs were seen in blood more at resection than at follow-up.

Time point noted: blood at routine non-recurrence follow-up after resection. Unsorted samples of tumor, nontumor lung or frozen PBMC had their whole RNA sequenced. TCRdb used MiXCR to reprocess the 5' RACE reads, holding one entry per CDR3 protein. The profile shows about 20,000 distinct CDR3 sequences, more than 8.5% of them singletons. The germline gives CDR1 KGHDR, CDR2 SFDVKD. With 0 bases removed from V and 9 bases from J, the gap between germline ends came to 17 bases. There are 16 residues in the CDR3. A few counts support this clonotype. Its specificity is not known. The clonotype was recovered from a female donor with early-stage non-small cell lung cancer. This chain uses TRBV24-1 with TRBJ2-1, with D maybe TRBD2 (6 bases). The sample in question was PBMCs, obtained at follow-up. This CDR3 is CATSDLQSGVVFEQFF. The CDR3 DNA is TGTGCCACCAGTGATTTGCAGTCGGGAGTCGTTTTTGAGCAGTTCTTC.